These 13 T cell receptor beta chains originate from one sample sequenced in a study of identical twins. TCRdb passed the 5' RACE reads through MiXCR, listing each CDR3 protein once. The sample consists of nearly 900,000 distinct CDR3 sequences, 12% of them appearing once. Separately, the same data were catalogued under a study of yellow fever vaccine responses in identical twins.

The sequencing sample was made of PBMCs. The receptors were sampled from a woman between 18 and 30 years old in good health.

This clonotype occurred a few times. CDR3 sequence reads: CASSQDYMTGSEKLFF. DNA of the CDR3: TGCGCCAGCAGCCAAGATTATATGACAGGATCAGAAAAACTGTTTTTT. This chain links TRBV4-1 with TRBJ1-4; D might be TRBD1 (6 bases). The V and J ends lost 0 bases and 8 bases respectively, with 16 bases between them. In germline, CDR1 is MGHRA, CDR2 YSYEKL. The CDR3 is 16 residues long.

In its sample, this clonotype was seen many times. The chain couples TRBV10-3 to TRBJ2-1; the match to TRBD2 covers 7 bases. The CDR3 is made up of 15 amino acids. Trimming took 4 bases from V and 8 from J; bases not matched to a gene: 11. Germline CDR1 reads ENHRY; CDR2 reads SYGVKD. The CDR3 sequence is CAISAGAGLRDEQFF. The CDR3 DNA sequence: TGTGCCATCAGTGCCGGAGCGGGATTACGGGATGAGCAGTTCTTC.

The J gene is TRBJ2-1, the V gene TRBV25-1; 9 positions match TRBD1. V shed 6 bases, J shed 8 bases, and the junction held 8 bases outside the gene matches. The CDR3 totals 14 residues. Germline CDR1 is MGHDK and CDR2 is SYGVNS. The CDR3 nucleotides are TGTGCCAGCAGCGAGGACAGGGGAATCGATGAGCAGTTCTTC. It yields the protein CASSEDRGIDEQFF.

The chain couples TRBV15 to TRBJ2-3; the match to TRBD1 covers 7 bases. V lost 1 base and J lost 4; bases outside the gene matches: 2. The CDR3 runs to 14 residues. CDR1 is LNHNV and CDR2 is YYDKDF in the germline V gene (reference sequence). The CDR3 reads CATSRGQGPDTQYF. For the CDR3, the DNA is TGTGCCACCAGCAGAGGACAGGGTCCAGATACGCAGTATTTT.

This CDR3 reads CSVRGPNEKLFF. Written as DNA, the CDR3 is TGCAGTGTGAGGGGGCCTAATGAAAAACTGTTTTTT. The rearrangement joins TRBV20-1 to TRBJ1-4; 7 bases match TRBD1. The CDR3 loop spans 12 amino acids. Germline V lookup: CDR1 DFQATT, CDR2 SNEGSKA (reference sequence). The trim removed 7 bases at V and 3 bases at J, leaving 2 bases unmatched.

CDR3 nucleotides: TGTGCCAGCAGTTCCACCCGGGGCGCTGAAGCTTTCTTT. It is translated as CASSSTRGAEAFF. The chain recombines TRBV6-5 with TRBJ1-1; tentative D call: TRBD1 (5 bases). This CDR3 has 13 residues. Germline loops: CDR1 MNHEY, CDR2 SVGAGI. V shed 4 bases and J shed 6 bases, with 12 bases lying between them.

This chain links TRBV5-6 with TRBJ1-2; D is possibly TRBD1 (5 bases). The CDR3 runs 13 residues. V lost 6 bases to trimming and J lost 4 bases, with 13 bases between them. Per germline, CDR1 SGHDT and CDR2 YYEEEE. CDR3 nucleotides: TGTGCCAGCAATCTTCAGGGATCCTATGGCTACACCTTC. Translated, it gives CASNLQGSYGYTF.

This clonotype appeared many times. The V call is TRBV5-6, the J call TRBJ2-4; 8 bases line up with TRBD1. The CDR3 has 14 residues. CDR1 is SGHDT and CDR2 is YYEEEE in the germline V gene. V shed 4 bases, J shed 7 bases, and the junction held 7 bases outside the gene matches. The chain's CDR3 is CASSNGQGSNIQYF. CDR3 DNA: TGTGCCAGCAGCAACGGACAGGGATCGAACATTCAGTACTTC. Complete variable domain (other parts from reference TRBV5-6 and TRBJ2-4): DAGVTQSPTHLIKTRGQQVTLRCSPKSGHDTVSWYQQALGQGPQFIFQYYEEEERQRGNFPDRFSGHQFPNYSSELNVNALLLGDSALYLCASSNGQGSNIQYFGAGTRLSVL.

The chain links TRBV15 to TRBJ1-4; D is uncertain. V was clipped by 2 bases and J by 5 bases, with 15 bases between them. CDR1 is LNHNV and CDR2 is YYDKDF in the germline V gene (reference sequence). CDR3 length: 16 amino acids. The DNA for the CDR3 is TGTGCCACCAGCAGATTGGTAGGCCACGACAATGAAAAACTGTTTTTT. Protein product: CATSRLVGHDNEKLFF.

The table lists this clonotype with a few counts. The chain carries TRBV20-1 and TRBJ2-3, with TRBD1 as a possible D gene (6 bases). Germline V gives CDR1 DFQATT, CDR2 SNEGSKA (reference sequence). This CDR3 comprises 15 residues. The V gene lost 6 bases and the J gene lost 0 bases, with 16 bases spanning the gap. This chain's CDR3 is CSATQGTGSTDTQYF. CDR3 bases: TGCAGTGCCACCCAGGGTACAGGGAGCACAGATACGCAGTATTTT.

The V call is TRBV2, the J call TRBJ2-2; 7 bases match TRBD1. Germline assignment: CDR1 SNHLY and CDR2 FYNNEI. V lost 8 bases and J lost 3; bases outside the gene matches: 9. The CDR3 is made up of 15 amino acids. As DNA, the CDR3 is TGTGCCAGCGGGGGCCAGACAGGGCACACCGGGGAGCTGTTTTTT. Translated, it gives CASGGQTGHTGELFF.

CDR3 region: CASRGLENQYEQYF. Here the CDR3 DNA reads TGTGCCAGCAGGGGACTGGAAAACCAATACGAGCAGTACTTC. The gene calls are TRBV12-3 or TRBV12-4 and TRBJ2-7, with D maybe TRBD2 (6 bases). CDR3 length equals 14 residues. Trimming left V 6 bases short and J 4 bases short, with 16 bases between.

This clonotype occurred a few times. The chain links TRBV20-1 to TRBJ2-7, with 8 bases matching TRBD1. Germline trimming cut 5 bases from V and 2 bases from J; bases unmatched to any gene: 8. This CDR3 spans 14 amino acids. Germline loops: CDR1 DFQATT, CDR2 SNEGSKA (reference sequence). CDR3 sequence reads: CSASGQGTTYEQYF. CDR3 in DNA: TGCAGTGCTTCCGGACAGGGAACTACCTACGAGCAGTACTTC.